The sequence of this T cell receptor beta chain was determined in a study of human T cells and chemical hapten exposure. Germline V gene data show CDR1 as SGHTA and CDR2 as FQGTGA. With 0 bases removed from V and 2 bases from J, the gap between germline ends came to 13 bases. The CDR3 runs 16 residues. The time point was: patch test 1, 2 weeks after DPC sensitization. The treatment was: therapeutic diphenylcyclopropenone sensitization with weekly scalp DPC. Study-wide findings and caveats: Among expanded TCRs, significantly more large CDR3 similarity clusters formed than among controls.

One entry per CDR3 protein, called by TCRdb with MiXCR from the RACE reads. The table shows 80,000 to 100,000 distinct CDR3 sequences, with under 15% occurring only once. This clonotype turned up a few times. The antigen is unknown. The TCR sequence derives from a woman aged 40 to 49 with alopecia areata. Some clones in this sample may be carry-over from other donors' samples. The V gene is TRBV7-3, the J gene TRBJ2-5, with D hard to call. Here the sequenced sample was whole blood, taken in connection with sensitization to the hapten diphenylcyclopropenone (DPC). In DNA form, the CDR3 reads TGTGCCAGCAGCTTAACTCCTAGACCCAGTCAAGAGACCCAGTACTTC. Residues: CASSLTPRPSQETQYF.